One and the same sample provided the 3 T cell receptor beta chains below, sequenced in a study of T cells in Graves' hyperthyroidism and ophthalmopathy (dated by TCRdb to about 2019). The method behind the library was multiplex PCR. TCRdb names Illumina HiSeq 2000 as the instrument used. Amplification of TCR beta CDR3 regions was carried out from RNA transcripts. The TCR CDR3 was subjected to a first round of RT-PCR using the HTBI primer set and the Qiagen OneStep RT-PCR kit. TCRdb took the public reads, trimmed them with fastp at Q25, ran MiXCR for clone calling and kept in-frame beta chains. Every CDR3 protein is listed once, alongside the most common genes and DNA of its rows. This sample gives about 570,000 distinct CDR3 sequences in total; approximately 15% of them show up just once. Roughly 13% of the sample is taken by the ten largest. Sequencing was done on a sample of blood. These receptors came from a woman in her thirties or forties with Graves' hyperthyroidism.

This clonotype was observed many times. This chain joins TRBV7-8 and TRBJ2-7, with D possibly being TRBD2 (5 bases). Germline V gene data show CDR1 as SGHVS and CDR2 as FQNEAQ. The CDR3 is 12 residues long. Trimming took off 5 bases at V and 9 bases at J, with 14 bases between the two ends. DNA for the CDR3: TGTGCCAGCAGCCCCCGGAGTGCGGGGCAGTACTTC. This encodes CASSPRSAGQYF.

This clonotype was recorded at least ten times. The CDR3: CSARDITSGSYEQYF. CDR3 DNA sequence: TGCAGTGCTAGAGATATAACTAGCGGGAGCTACGAGCAGTACTTC. This chain joins TRBV20-1 and TRBJ2-7; 11 bases are shared with TRBD2. The CDR3 totals 15 residues. CDR1 DFQATT and CDR2 SNEGSKA come from the germline V gene (reference sequence). V lost 0 bases to trimming and J lost 3 bases; unmatched junction nucleotides: 4.

This clonotype was observed at least ten times. This sequence joins TRBV18 and TRBJ1-2; D gene ambiguous. Trimming left V 3 bases short and J 8 bases short, with 7 bases between. Germline V gives CDR1 KGHSH, CDR2 LQKENI. The CDR3 is 11 residues long. The CDR3 spells CASSPSLGYTF. The CDR3, as DNA: TGTGCCAGCTCACCTTCTCTAGGCTACACCTTC.